This T cell receptor beta chain was recorded in a study of control samples from healthy donors and cancer patients. Sequenced by immunoSEQ multiplex PCR; TCRdb stores in-frame clones only, minus some. There are 20,000 to 30,000 clones in the sample; about 82% occur only once, and about 6.9% lies in the top ten. Sequencing used PBMCs. This receptor was identified in a woman aged 60-75 years with head and neck cancer.

CDR3 sequence: CASSLSRDATDTQYF. The CDR3 DNA sequence: TGTGCCAGCAGTTTATCTCGGGACGCTACAGATACGCAGTATTTT. The chain is built from TRBV27 and TRBJ2-3, with D perhaps matching TRBD1 or TRBD2 (5 bases each). This CDR3 is 15 amino acids long. With 0 bases removed from V and 3 bases from J, the gap between germline ends came to 10 bases. Per the germline V gene, CDR1 is MNHEY and CDR2 is SMNVEV (reference sequence).